The 4 T cell receptor beta chains reported below all come from one sample, sequenced in a study of blood T cell repertoires in COVID-19. Profiled with immunoSEQ multiplex PCR; TCRdb holds only in-frame clones, not every one. Here the sample spans 100,000 to 150,000 clones, less than 85% being singletons. Sequences were obtained from peripheral blood. These receptors originate from a woman of 80 years or more with acute or convalescent COVID-19.

The chain joins TRBV6-2 or TRBV6-3 to TRBJ1-3; no clear D. The CDR3 totals 15 residues. Germline V gene data show CDR1 as MNHEY and CDR2 as SVGEGT. V was shortened by 5 bases and J by 0 bases, with 11 bases between the two germline ends. The CDR3 coding sequence is TGTGCCAGCAGTCGCTGGGCTCTCTCTGGAAACACCATATATTTT. It specifies CASSRWALSGNTIYF.

The chain combines TRBV6-5 with TRBJ2-1; 7 bases agree with TRBD2. CDR1 is MNHEY, CDR2 SVGAGI, per germline. CDR3 length: 12 amino acids. Trimming at V came to 8 bases and at J to 2 bases, leaving 0 bases not matched to a gene. The DNA for the CDR3 is TGTGCCAGCGGGACTACCTACAATGAGCAGTTCTTC. Protein sequence: CASGTTYNEQFF.

The CDR3 protein is CASSQYGTGGSDTQYF. In nucleotides, the CDR3 is TGCGCCAGCAGCCAGTACGGGACAGGGGGATCAGATACGCAGTATTTT. The chain carries TRBV4-1 and TRBJ2-3; TRBD1 matches at 11 bases. The germline CDR1 and CDR2 sequences are MGHRA and YSYEKL. The V gene end was trimmed by 3 bases and the J gene end by 4 bases; junction bases not matched to a gene: 6. The length of the CDR3 is 16 residues.

This chain uses TRBV2 with TRBJ2-2; D is unclear. The CDR3 length is 14 residues. The V gene lost 0 bases and the J gene lost 4 bases, with 6 bases spanning the gap. Germline lookup yields CDR1 SNHLY and CDR2 FYNNEI. The CDR3 DNA reads TGTGCCAGCAGTGAAGCCCGGTTCACCGGGGAGCTGTTTTTT. This encodes CASSEARFTGELFF. Full variable domain (outside the CDR3, taken from reference TRBV2 and TRBJ2-2): EPEVTQTPSHQVTQMGQEVILRCVPISNHLYFYWYRQILGQKVEFLVSFYNNEISEKSEIFDDQFSVERPDGSNFTLKIRSTKLEDSAMYFCASSEARFTGELFFGEGSRLTVL.